These T cell receptor beta chains were read from a single sample in a study of CD8+CD57+ T cells in acquired aplastic anemia. TCRdb fed the reads into MiXCR, producing one record per CDR3 protein. The sample carries fewer than 200,000 distinct CDR3 sequences, roughly two thirds recorded once. Sequenced sample: sorted CD4+, CD8+, or CD8+CD57+ T cells (not recorded which) from PBMCs. These receptors were obtained from a human donor with aplastic anemia. CDR3s include the opening cysteine and the closing phenylalanine or tryptophan. A D gene is named only where the DNA matches it firmly. For some rows the clone size is stated as once, few or many, or as a class when expanded; others skip it.

D: .; size: once; J: TRBJ1-6; V: TRBV19; CDR3: CASSIPRSPLHF; DNA: TGTGCCAGTAGTATACCTCGTTCACCCCTCCACTTT
D: .; size: .; J: TRBJ2-5; V: TRBV9; CDR3: CASSGLRWVRETQYF; DNA: TGTGCCAGCAGCGGCCTGAGATGGGTTCGAGAGACCCAGTACTTC
D: TRBD1; size: few; J: TRBJ1-3; V: TRBV15; CDR3: CATTDRVSGNTIYF; DNA: TGTGCCACCACCGACAGGGTTTCTGGAAACACCATATATTTT
D: TRBD1; size: once; J: TRBJ1-2; V: TRBV19; CDR3: CASSITGDYGYTF; DNA: TGTGCCAGTAGTATAACAGGGGACTATGGCTACACCTTC
D: .; size: few; J: TRBJ1-2; V: TRBV5-8; CDR3: CASSLVLTDSYGYTF; DNA: TGTGCCAGCAGCTTGGTTTTAACGGATAGCTATGGCTACACCTTC
D: .; size: .; J: TRBJ1-6; V: TRBV19; CDR3: CASSIPGLFSPLHF; DNA: TGTGCCAGTAGTATCCCCGGACTCTTTTCACCCCTCCACTTT
D: .; size: .; J: TRBJ2-7; V: TRBV2; CDR3: CASIGGSRTYEQYF; DNA: TGTGCCAGCATCGGTGGGTCCCGGACCTACGAGCAGTACTTC
D: TRBD1; size: .; J: TRBJ1-2; V: TRBV7-3; CDR3: CASSLNDDRGLANYGYTF; DNA: TGTGCCAGCAGCTTAAACGACGACAGGGGGCTAGCTAACTATGGCTACACCTTC
D: TRBD1; size: few; J: TRBJ1-1; V: TRBV29-1; CDR3: CSVEGQGSTEAFF; DNA: TGCAGCGTTGAAGGACAGGGGAGCACTGAAGCTTTCTTT
D: .; size: many; J: TRBJ1-6; V: TRBV3-1; CDR3: CASSQEINIDSPLHF; DNA: TGTGCCAGCAGCCAAGAGATAAACATCGATTCACCCCTCCACTTT
D: .; size: .; J: TRBJ1-5; V: TRBV25-1; CDR3: CASSENEEEQPQHF; DNA: TGTGCCAGCAGTGAAAACGAGGAGGAACAGCCCCAGCATTTT
D: .; size: many; J: TRBJ2-1; V: TRBV12-3/TRBV12-4; CDR3: CASSPSEEQFF; DNA: TGTGCCAGCAGCCCTAGCGAGGAGCAGTTCTTC
D: .; size: .; J: TRBJ1-5; V: TRBV12-3/TRBV12-4; CDR3: CASSLSAGKDQPQHF; DNA: TGTGCCAGCAGTTTATCGGCAGGGAAAGATCAGCCCCAGCATTTT
D: .; size: once; J: TRBJ2-3; V: TRBV24-1; CDR3: CATSEWGTTDTQYF; DNA: TGTGCCACCAGCGAATGGGGCACCACAGATACGCAGTATTTT
D: .; size: few; J: TRBJ1-1; V: TRBV30; CDR3: CAWMVNTEAFF; DNA: TGTGCCTGGATGGTTAACACTGAAGCTTTCTTT
D: .; size: .; J: TRBJ2-1; V: TRBV2; CDR3: CASSARTVSPYNEQFF; DNA: TGTGCCAGCAGTGCTAGGACAGTCTCCCCCTACAATGAGCAGTTCTTC
D: .; size: .; J: TRBJ2-7; V: TRBV6-1; CDR3: CASSEPVVYEQYF; DNA: TGTGCCAGCAGTGAACCAGTAGTTTACGAGCAGTACTTC
D: .; size: .; J: TRBJ2-5; V: TRBV20-1; CDR3: CSVDGGLGVQETQYF; DNA: TGCAGTGTCGACGGGGGCCTTGGGGTACAAGAGACCCAGTACTTC
D: .; size: .; J: TRBJ2-3; V: TRBV10-2; CDR3: CASTQTGGDREDTQYF; DNA: TGCGCCAGCACCCAGACGGGGGGGGACAGAGAAGATACGCAGTATTTT
D: .; size: .; J: TRBJ2-7; V: TRBV15; CDR3: CATSRWATYEQYF; DNA: TGTGCCACCAGCAGGTGGGCCACCTACGAGCAGTACTTC
D: .; size: many; J: TRBJ2-7; V: TRBV10-3; CDR3: CASRQGAAYEQYF; DNA: TGTGCCAGCCGGCAGGGTGCAGCCTACGAGCAGTACTTC
D: TRBD1; size: few; J: TRBJ1-2; V: TRBV14; CDR3: CASSQDSEDRRYGYTF; DNA: TGTGCCAGCAGCCAAGATAGTGAGGACAGGCGGTACGGCTACACCTTC
D: TRBD2; size: .; J: TRBJ2-7; V: TRBV15; CDR3: CATSRAGGGAYEQYF; DNA: TGTGCCACCAGCAGAGCAGGCGGGGGGGCCTACGAGCAGTACTTC
D: .; size: .; J: TRBJ1-2; V: TRBV7-6; CDR3: CASSLGAAQNLNYGYTF; DNA: TGTGCCAGCAGCTTAGGAGCGGCCCAGAACCTTAACTATGGCTACACCTTC
D: TRBD1; size: .; J: TRBJ2-2; V: TRBV20-1; CDR3: CSARDPQGDTGELFF; DNA: TGCAGCGCTAGAGATCCGCAGGGGGACACCGGGGAGCTGTTTTTT
D: .; size: once; J: TRBJ2-5; V: TRBV5-1; CDR3: CASSLASQGYGETQYF; DNA: TGCGCCAGCAGCTTGGCCTCTCAGGGTTATGGAGAGACCCAGTACTTC
D: .; size: .; J: TRBJ1-1; V: TRBV15; CDR3: CATSREHRNTEAFF; DNA: TGTGCCACCAGCAGAGAACACCGGAACACTGAAGCTTTCTTT
D: .; size: .; J: TRBJ2-7; V: TRBV20-1; CDR3: CSASDSSHGPYEQYF; DNA: TGCAGTGCTAGCGATTCGAGCCACGGGCCCTACGAGCAGTACTTC
D: .; size: .; J: TRBJ1-1; V: TRBV20-1; CDR3: CSARAGNTEAFF; DNA: TGCAGTGCTAGGGCGGGGAACACTGAAGCTTTCTTT
D: .; size: .; J: TRBJ1-1; V: TRBV5-1; CDR3: CASSLDVASNTEAFF; DNA: TGCGCCAGCAGCTTGGATGTGGCCTCAAACACTGAAGCTTTCTTT
D: .; size: once; J: TRBJ2-7; V: TRBV29-1; CDR3: CSVVLRGRNPYEQYF; DNA: TGCAGCGTAGTTCTCAGGGGACGAAACCCCTACGAGCAGTACTTC
D: .; size: .; J: TRBJ1-4; V: TRBV2; CDR3: CASTWGTALNEKLFF; DNA: TGTGCCAGCACGTGGGGGACGGCGCTTAATGAAAAACTGTTTTTT
D: .; size: .; J: TRBJ2-7; V: TRBV5-1; CDR3: CASSPQPSSYEQYF; DNA: TGCGCCAGCAGCCCCCAACCCTCCTCCTACGAGCAGTACTTC
D: TRBD2; size: .; J: TRBJ2-3; V: TRBV29-1; CDR3: CSVAPLIAGKGDTQYF; DNA: TGCAGCGTTGCCCCTCTAATAGCGGGGAAAGGAGATACGCAGTATTTT
D: .; size: .; J: TRBJ2-7; V: TRBV6-5; CDR3: CASSYSDGYDEQYF; DNA: TGTGCCAGCAGTTACTCAGACGGGTATGACGAGCAGTACTTC
D: .; size: .; J: TRBJ2-7; V: TRBV4-1; CDR3: CASSQSRLGRPDEQYF; DNA: TGCGCCAGCAGCCAATCCAGACTAGGGCGCCCGGACGAGCAGTACTTC
D: TRBD2; size: .; J: TRBJ2-7; V: TRBV24-1; CDR3: CATSDGTSGSEQYF; DNA: TGTGCCACCAGTGACGGGACTAGCGGGAGCGAGCAGTACTTC
D: .; size: few; J: TRBJ2-1; V: TRBV20-1; CDR3: CSARAGGQDWLSFF; DNA: TGCAGTGCTAGAGCGGGGGGCCAGGACTGGCTATCGTTCTTC
D: .; size: once; J: TRBJ2-1; V: TRBV19; CDR3: CASSTGRGIEQFF; DNA: TGTGCCAGTAGTACCGGACGGGGGATTGAGCAGTTCTTC
D: TRBD1; size: .; J: TRBJ2-7; V: TRBV2; CDR3: CASRPGTGTYEQYF; DNA: TGTGCCAGCAGACCCGGGACAGGAACCTACGAGCAGTACTTC